The 9 T cell receptor beta chains listed next were all sequenced from one sample in a study of graft-versus-host responses after intestinal transplantation (dated by TCRdb to the early 2020s). The library was made by the immunoSEQ multiplex PCR assay. The source is immuneACCESS, and TCRdb retained only in-frame sequences with V and J called. Part of the clones is not carried over; for the studies checked, unresolved V genes explain less than half of this, and the remainder is unexplained. This sample lists 60,000 to 75,000 clones; roughly nine tenths were detected once. In total, the top ten clones hold 1.5% to 2% of the sample. To isolate intraepithelial and lamina propria lymphocytes from graft specimens, dithiothreitol, EDTA incubations and collagenase D digestion were used. The sequences come from ileum tissue, collected around 350 days after transplant. These receptors were obtained from a human patient who received an intestinal transplant, so some T cells may come from the graft donor.

The rearrangement links TRBV28 to TRBJ1-2, with D perhaps matching TRBD1 (5 bases). Looked up from germline, CDR1 is MDHEN and CDR2 is SYDVKM. Trimming took 5 bases from V and 6 from J, leaving 13 bases between them. The length of the CDR3 is 13 residues. CDR3 nucleotide sequence: TGTGCCAGCAGTCCGGGGCTGACCAATGGCTACACCTTC. As protein: CASSPGLTNGYTF.

The chain carries TRBV6-5 and TRBJ2-3, with a tentative D call TRBD2 (5 bases). V was clipped by 2 bases and J by 0 bases, with 12 bases between them. Per the germline V gene, CDR1 is MNHEY and CDR2 is SVGAGI. This CDR3 is built from 16 residues. CDR3 sequence reads: CASSYLSGTSTDTQYF. CDR3 coding DNA: TGTGCCAGCAGTTACCTCAGCGGTACGAGCACAGATACGCAGTATTTT.

The chain is built from TRBV6-5 and TRBJ2-7, with TRBD1 matching over 7 bases. Germline V gene sequence: CDR1 MNHEY, CDR2 SVGAGI. There are 13 residues in the CDR3. Germline trimming cut 6 bases from V and 3 bases from J; bases unmatched to any gene: 5. The CDR3 nucleotides read TGTGCCAGCAGGACCACAGGGGACTACGAGCAGTACTTC. It is translated as CASRTTGDYEQYF.

The rearrangement uses TRBV28 and TRBJ2-7; the D is unclear. Trimming took 4 bases from V and 3 from J, leaving 13 bases between them. The germline V gene encodes CDR1 MDHEN and CDR2 SYDVKM. This CDR3 contains 14 residues. CDR3 amino acids: CASSSPQASYEQYF. DNA for the CDR3: TGTGCCAGCAGTTCACCCCAAGCGAGCTACGAGCAGTACTTC.

This chain connects TRBV6-6 to TRBJ2-1; 12 nucleotides match TRBD1. CDR3 length: 16 residues. With 5 bases clipped from V and 8 bases from J, the junction kept 10 bases outside the gene matches. Germline lookup yields CDR1 MNHNY and CDR2 SVGAGI (reference sequence). CDR3 DNA sequence: TGTGCCAGCAGTCTACTCAGGGGACAGGGGGCTCATGAGCAGTTCTTC. Its translation is CASSLLRGQGAHEQFF.

CDR3 residues: CAWRNLQETQYF. CDR3 DNA sequence: TGTGCCTGGAGGAACCTTCAAGAGACCCAGTACTTC. The chain has TRBV30 and TRBJ2-5; no definite D call. The CDR3 spans 12 residues. V was trimmed by 3 bases and J by 2 bases, leaving 7 bases between them. CDR1 and CDR2 from the germline V gene are GTSNPN and SVGIG (reference sequence).

The gene calls are TRBV7-2 and TRBJ1-1; 7 bases agree with TRBD1. V gave up 4 bases and J gave up 3 bases; unmatched junction bases: 11. Germline V gene sequence: CDR1 SGHTA, CDR2 FQGNSA. CDR3 length equals 16 residues. CDR3: CASSSPGGGAHTEAFF. DNA of the CDR3: TGTGCCAGCAGCTCCCCAGGGGGAGGGGCCCACACTGAAGCTTTCTTT.

The gene calls are TRBV4-1 and TRBJ1-2; 7 bases map to TRBD1. Germline-derived CDR1 and CDR2 are MGHRA and YSYEKL. This CDR3 comprises 19 residues. V shed 5 bases, J shed 6 bases, and the junction held 24 bases outside the gene matches. The DNA for the CDR3 is TGCGCCAGCAGCATCACAGGGGAGGTGTTTTCGGTGGGTAAGGATGGCTACACCTTC. Its protein product is CASSITGEVFSVGKDGYTF.

The V gene is TRBV28, the J gene TRBJ2-3, with 9 bases fitting TRBD2. The V segment lost 2 bases and the J segment 4 bases; nucleotides outside the gene matches: 10. This CDR3 is 17 amino acids long. Germline CDR1 is MDHEN and CDR2 is SYDVKM. CDR3 in amino acids: CASSLVPAGGFSDTQYF. The CDR3 coding sequence is TGTGCCAGCAGTTTAGTCCCAGCGGGAGGATTCTCAGATACGCAGTATTTT.